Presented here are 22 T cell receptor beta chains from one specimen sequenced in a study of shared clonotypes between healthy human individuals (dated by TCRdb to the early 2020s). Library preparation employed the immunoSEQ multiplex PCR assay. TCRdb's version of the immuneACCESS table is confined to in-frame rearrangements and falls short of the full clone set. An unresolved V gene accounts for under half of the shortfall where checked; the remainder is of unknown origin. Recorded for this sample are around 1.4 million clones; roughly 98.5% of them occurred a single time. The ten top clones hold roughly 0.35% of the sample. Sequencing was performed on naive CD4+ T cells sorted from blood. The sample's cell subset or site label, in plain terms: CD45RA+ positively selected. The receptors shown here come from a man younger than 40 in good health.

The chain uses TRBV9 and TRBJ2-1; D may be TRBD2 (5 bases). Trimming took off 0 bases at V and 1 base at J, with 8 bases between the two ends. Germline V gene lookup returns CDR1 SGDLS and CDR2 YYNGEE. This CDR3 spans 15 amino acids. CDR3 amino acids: CASSVDGVSYNEQFF. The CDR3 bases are TGTGCCAGCAGCGTAGACGGGGTTTCCTACAATGAGCAGTTCTTC.

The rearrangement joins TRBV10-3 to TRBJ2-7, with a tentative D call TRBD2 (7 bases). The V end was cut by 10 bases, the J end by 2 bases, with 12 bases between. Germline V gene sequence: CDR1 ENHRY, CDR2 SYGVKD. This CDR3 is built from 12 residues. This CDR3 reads CATQRDTYEQYF. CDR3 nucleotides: TGTGCCACCCAGCGGGACACCTACGAGCAGTACTTC.

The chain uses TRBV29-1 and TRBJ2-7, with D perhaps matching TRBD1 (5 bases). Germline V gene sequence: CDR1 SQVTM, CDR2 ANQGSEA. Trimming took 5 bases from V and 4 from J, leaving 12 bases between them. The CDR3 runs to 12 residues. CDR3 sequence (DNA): TGCAGCGTTAGGTACAGGTCTTACGAGCAGTACTTC. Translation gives CSVRYRSYEQYF.

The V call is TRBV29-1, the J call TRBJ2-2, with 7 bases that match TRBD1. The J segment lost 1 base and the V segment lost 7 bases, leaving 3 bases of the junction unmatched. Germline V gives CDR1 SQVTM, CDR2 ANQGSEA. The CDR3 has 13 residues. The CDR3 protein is CSGGQMNTGELFF. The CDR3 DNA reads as TGCAGCGGGGGACAGATGAACACCGGGGAGCTGTTTTTT.

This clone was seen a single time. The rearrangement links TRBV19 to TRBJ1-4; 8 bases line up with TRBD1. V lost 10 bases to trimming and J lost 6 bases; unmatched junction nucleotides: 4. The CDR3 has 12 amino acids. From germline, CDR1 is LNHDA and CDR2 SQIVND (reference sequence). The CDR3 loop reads CATTDRDEKLFF. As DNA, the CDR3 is TGTGCCACCACGGACAGGGATGAAAAACTGTTTTTT. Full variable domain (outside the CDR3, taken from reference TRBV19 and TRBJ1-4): DGGITQSPKYLFRKEGQNVTLSCEQNLNHDAMYWYRQDPGQGLRLIYYSQIVNDFQKGDIAEGYSVSREKKESFPLTVTSAQKNPTAFYLCATTDRDEKLFFGSGTQLSVL.

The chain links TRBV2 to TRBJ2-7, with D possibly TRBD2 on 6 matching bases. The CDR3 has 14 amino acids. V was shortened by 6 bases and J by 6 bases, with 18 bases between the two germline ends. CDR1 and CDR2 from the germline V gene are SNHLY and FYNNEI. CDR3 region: CASSRLPGGSEQYF. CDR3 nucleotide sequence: TGTGCCAGCAGCCGGCTCCCCGGGGGTAGCGAGCAGTACTTC.

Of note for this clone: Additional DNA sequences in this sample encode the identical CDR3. CDR3 nucleotides: TGCGCCAGCAGCCAAGTGGGCGAAAAACTGTTTTTT. Translation: CASSQVGEKLFF. The chain has TRBV4-3 and TRBJ1-4, with D unresolved. V lost 1 base and J lost 8, with 5 bases in between. The CDR3 extends over 12 amino acids. Germline V lookup: CDR1 LGHNA, CDR2 YSLEER.

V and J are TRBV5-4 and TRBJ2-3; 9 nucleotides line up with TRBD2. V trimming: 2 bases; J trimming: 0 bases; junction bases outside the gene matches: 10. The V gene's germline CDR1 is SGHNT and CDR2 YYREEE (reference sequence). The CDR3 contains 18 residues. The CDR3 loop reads CASSFLGGRDPSTDTQYF. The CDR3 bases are TGTGCCAGCAGCTTCCTAGGCGGGAGGGACCCTAGCACAGATACGCAGTATTTT. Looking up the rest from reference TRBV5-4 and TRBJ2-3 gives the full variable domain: ETGVTQSPTHLIKTRGQQVTLRCSSQSGHNTVSWYQQALGQGPQFIFQYYREEENGRGNFPPRFSGLQFPNYSSELNVNALELDDSALYLCASSFLGGRDPSTDTQYFGPGTRLTVL.

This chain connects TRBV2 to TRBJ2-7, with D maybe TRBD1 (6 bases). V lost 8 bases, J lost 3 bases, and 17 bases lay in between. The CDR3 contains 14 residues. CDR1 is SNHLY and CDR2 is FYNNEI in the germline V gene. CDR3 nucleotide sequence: TGTGCCAGCGGCAACGGGACACCAAACTACGAGCAGTACTTC. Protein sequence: CASGNGTPNYEQYF.

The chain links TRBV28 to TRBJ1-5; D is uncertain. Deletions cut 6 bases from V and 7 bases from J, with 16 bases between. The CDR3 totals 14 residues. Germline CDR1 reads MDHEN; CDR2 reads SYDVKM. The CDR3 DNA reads TGTGCCAGCAGCCGACTCGAGGGTAACCAGCCCCAGCATTTT. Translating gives CASSRLEGNQPQHF.

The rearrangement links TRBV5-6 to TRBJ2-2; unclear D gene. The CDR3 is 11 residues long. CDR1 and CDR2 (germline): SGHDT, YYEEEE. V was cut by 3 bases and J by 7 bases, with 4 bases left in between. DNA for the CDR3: TGTGCCAGCAGCTCTATCGGGGAGCTGTTTTTT. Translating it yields CASSSIGELFF. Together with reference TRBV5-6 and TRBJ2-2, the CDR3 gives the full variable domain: DAGVTQSPTHLIKTRGQQVTLRCSPKSGHDTVSWYQQALGQGPQFIFQYYEEEERQRGNFPDRFSGHQFPNYSSELNVNALLLGDSALYLCASSSIGELFFGEGSRLTVL.

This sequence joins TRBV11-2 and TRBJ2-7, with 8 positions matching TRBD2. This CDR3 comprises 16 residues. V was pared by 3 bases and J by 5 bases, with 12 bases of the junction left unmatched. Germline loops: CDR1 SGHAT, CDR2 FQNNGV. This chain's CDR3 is CASSFPQGGREDEQYF. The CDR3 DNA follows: TGTGCCAGCAGCTTCCCCCAAGGCGGGCGGGAGGACGAGCAGTACTTC.

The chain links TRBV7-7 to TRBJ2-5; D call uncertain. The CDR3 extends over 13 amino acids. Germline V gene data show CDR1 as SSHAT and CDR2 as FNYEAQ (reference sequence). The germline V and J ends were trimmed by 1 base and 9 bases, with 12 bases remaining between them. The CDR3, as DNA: TGTGCCAGCAGCTTAGGCAGGCCTTCGTCCCAGTACTTC. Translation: CASSLGRPSSQYF.

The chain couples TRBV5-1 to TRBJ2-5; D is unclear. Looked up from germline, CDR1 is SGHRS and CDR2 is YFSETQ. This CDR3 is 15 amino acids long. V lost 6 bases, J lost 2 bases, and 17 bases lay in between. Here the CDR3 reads CASTLSGHNQETQYF. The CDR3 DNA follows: TGCGCCAGCACTCTGTCTGGTCACAATCAAGAGACCCAGTACTTC. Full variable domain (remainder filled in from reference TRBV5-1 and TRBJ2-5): KAGVTQTPRYLIKTRGQQVTLSCSPISGHRSVSWYQQTPGQGLQFLFEYFSETQRNKGNFPGRFSGRQFSNSRSEMNVSTLELGDSALYLCASTLSGHNQETQYFGPGTRLLVL.

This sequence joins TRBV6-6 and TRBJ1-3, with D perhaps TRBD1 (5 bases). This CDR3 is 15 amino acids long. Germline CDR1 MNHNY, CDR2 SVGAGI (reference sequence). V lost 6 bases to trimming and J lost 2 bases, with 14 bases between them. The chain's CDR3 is CASSHLRGPGNTIYF. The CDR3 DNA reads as TGTGCCAGCAGCCACTTGCGGGGCCCTGGAAACACCATATATTTT.

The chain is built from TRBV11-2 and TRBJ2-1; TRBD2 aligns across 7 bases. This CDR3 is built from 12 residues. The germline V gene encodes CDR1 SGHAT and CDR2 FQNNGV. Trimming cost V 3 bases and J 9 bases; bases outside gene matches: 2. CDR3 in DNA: TGTGCCAGCAGCTTGCCGGGGGGTGAGCAGTTCTTC. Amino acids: CASSLPGGEQFF.

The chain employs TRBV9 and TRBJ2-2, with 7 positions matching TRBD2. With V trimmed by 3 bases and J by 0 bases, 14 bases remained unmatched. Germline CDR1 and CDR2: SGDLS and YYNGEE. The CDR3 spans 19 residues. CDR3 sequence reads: CASSAPTEAGVSNTGELFF. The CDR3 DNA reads TGTGCCAGCAGCGCCCCTACGGAGGCGGGAGTGTCGAACACCGGGGAGCTGTTTTTT.

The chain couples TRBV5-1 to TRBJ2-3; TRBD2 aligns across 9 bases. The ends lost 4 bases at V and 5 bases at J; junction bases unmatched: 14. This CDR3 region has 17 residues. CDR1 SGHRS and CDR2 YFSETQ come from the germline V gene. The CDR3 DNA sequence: TGCGCCAGCAGCCTGGGTACCTTAGCGGGAGCGGTAGATACGCAGTATTTT. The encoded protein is CASSLGTLAGAVDTQYF. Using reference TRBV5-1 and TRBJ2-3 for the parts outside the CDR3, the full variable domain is KAGVTQTPRYLIKTRGQQVTLSCSPISGHRSVSWYQQTPGQGLQFLFEYFSETQRNKGNFPGRFSGRQFSNSRSEMNVSTLELGDSALYLCASSLGTLAGAVDTQYFGPGTRLTVL.

The CDR3, as DNA: TGTGCCAGCAGCTCGAATCTTAGCAATCAGCCCCAGCATTTT. Protein sequence: CASSSNLSNQPQHF. The J gene is TRBJ1-5, the V gene TRBV7-6; D unclear. CDR3 size: 14 residues. Trimming pared 4 bases from V and 0 bases from J, leaving 7 bases between. Germline CDR1 SGHVS, CDR2 FNYEAQ.

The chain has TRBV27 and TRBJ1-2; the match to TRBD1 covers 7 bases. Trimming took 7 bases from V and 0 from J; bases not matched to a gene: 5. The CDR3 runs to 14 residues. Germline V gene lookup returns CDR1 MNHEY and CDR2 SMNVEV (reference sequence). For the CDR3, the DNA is TGTGCCAGCAAAAGACAGGGTGCTAACTATGGCTACACCTTC. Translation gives CASKRQGANYGYTF.

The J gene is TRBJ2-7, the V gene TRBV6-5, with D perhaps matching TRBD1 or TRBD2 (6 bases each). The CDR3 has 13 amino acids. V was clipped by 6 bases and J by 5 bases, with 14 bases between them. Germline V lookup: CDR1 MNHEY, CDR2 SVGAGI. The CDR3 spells CASRNEGGHEQYF. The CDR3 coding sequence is TGTGCCAGCAGGAACGAGGGGGGCCACGAGCAGTACTTC.

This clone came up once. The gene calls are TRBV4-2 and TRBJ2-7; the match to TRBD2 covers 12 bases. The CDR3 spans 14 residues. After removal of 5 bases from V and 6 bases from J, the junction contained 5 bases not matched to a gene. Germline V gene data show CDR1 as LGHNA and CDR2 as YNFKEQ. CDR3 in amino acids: CASSRLAGDPEQYF. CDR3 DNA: TGTGCCAGCAGCAGACTAGCGGGAGATCCCGAGCAGTACTTC.